This is a list of T cell receptor beta chains from one sample in a study of cytomegalovirus exposure and HLA in healthy donors. The assay was immunoSEQ multiplex PCR, and TCRdb's table has in-frame clones only and misses some. The table includes about 150,000 clones, around four fifths detected once. The sample comprised PBMCs. The receptors were gathered from a male donor in good health and CMV-seronegative. The CDR3 runs from the conserved cysteine through the conserved F or W. The D gene is left open where the match is weak. Some rows have no size entry. The others give once, few or many, or a class for an expanded clone.

cdr3_aa cdr3_nt clone_size d_call j_call v_call
CASSRSQGSSGNTIYF TGTGCCAGTAGTAGGTCCCAGGGAAGCTCTGGAAACACCATATATTTT NA NA TRBJ1-3 TRBV19
CASSVELTGGSYEQYF TGTGCCAGCAGTGTTGAATTGACAGGGGGCTCTTACGAGCAGTACTTC NA TRBD1 TRBJ2-7 TRBV2
CASSKTSGVGEQYF TGTGCCAGCAGTAAGACTAGCGGGGTGGGGGAGCAGTACTTC NA TRBD2 TRBJ2-7 TRBV6-5
CASSYGTGTEAFF TGTGCCAGCAGTTACGGGACTGGGACTGAAGCTTTCTTT NA NA TRBJ1-1 TRBV6-5
CASSKGQGTDRELFF TGTGCCAGCAGTAAGGGACAGGGGACTGACCGGGAGCTGTTTTTT NA TRBD1 TRBJ2-2 TRBV25-1
CAWSGRPGTRNEQFF TGTGCCTGGAGTGGCCGGCCCGGGACTAGGAATGAGCAGTTCTTC NA TRBD2 TRBJ2-1 TRBV30
CASSLGVGGLEVPYEQYF TGTGCCAGCAGCTTAGGGGTGGGGGGTCTAGAAGTCCCCTACGAGCAGTACTTC NA NA TRBJ2-7 TRBV7-8
CSVVSRAGENTDTQYF TGCAGCGTTGTTTCTAGGGCGGGGGAGAACACAGATACGCAGTATTTT once TRBD2 TRBJ2-3 TRBV29-1
CASSETGNSPLHF TGTGCCAGCAGTGAGACAGGCAATTCACCCCTCCACTTT few NA TRBJ1-6 TRBV2
CASSFQGAYEQYF TGTGCCAGCAGTTTTCAGGGTGCCTACGAGCAGTACTTC NA NA TRBJ2-7 TRBV27
CASSYSAVYEQYF TGTGCCAGCAGTTACTCGGCCGTCTACGAGCAGTACTTC NA NA TRBJ2-7 TRBV6-6
CASSLGTGPSEKLFF TGCGCCAGCAGCTTGGGAACAGGGCCAAGCGAAAAACTGTTTTTT NA NA TRBJ1-4 TRBV5-1
CASILREKTAYEQYF TGTGCCAGCATTTTAAGGGAGAAGACGGCATACGAGCAGTACTTC NA NA TRBJ2-7 TRBV27
CASSLGGGIGGTEAFF TGCGCCAGCAGCCTGGGGGGGGGTATTGGGGGCACTGAAGCTTTCTTT NA NA TRBJ1-1 TRBV5-1
CASRQDTEAFF TGCGCCAGCAGGCAGGACACTGAAGCTTTCTTT NA NA TRBJ1-1 TRBV5-1
CASERVQETQYF TGTGCCAGCGAGCGAGTACAAGAGACCCAGTACTTC NA NA TRBJ2-5 TRBV14
CASSFRSGLYQETQYF TGTGCCAGCAGCTTTCGGAGCGGATTGTACCAAGAGACCCAGTACTTC NA NA TRBJ2-5 TRBV5-5
CASTREAGETRYF TGTGCCAGCACTAGGGAGGCGGGTGAGACCCGGTACTTC once NA TRBJ2-5 TRBV2
CATSRDIGGYSNQPQHF TGTGCCACCAGCAGAGATATCGGGGGTTATAGCAATCAGCCCCAGCATTTT NA NA TRBJ1-5 TRBV15
CASSFSGVSYNEQFF TGTGCCAGCAGCTTTAGCGGAGTCTCCTACAATGAGCAGTTCTTC NA NA TRBJ2-1 TRBV11-2
CASRSGGTGGNTIYF TGTGCCAGCAGGTCAGGGGGAACGGGTGGAAACACCATATATTTT NA TRBD1 TRBJ1-3 TRBV27
CARGTVESGANVLTF TGTGCCAGAGGGACAGTGGAGTCTGGGGCCAACGTCCTGACTTTC few TRBD1 TRBJ2-6 TRBV6-1
CASSYRGHPIYGYTF TGTGCCAGCAGCTACCGGGGACACCCCATCTATGGCTACACCTTC NA NA TRBJ1-2 TRBV7-2
CASSESRASLSTDTQYF TGTGCCAGCAGTGAAAGCCGAGCCTCCCTTAGCACAGATACGCAGTATTTT NA NA TRBJ2-3 TRBV2
CASSLGDRGLGQPQHF TGTGCCAGCAGCCTAGGAGACAGGGGGCTTGGACAGCCCCAGCATTTT NA TRBD1 TRBJ1-5 TRBV7-9
CAWSVLFYEQYF TGTGCCTGGAGTGTACTTTTCTACGAGCAGTACTTC NA NA TRBJ2-7 TRBV30
CASSYVQGSHEQYF TGTGCCAGCAGTTACGTCCAGGGCTCGCATGAGCAGTACTTC NA NA TRBJ2-7 TRBV6-5
CASSTRDRVVDEQFF TGTGCCAGCAGCACCCGGGACAGGGTAGTCGATGAGCAGTTCTTC once TRBD1 TRBJ2-1 TRBV7-8
CASSVGLGGVYNEQFF TGTGCCAGCAGCGTAGGTCTGGGGGGGGTCTACAATGAGCAGTTCTTC NA TRBD2 TRBJ2-1 TRBV9